Listed here is a single T cell receptor beta chain. Its antigen remains unknown. Every donor provided roughly 10 milliliters of peripheral blood. Germline V gives CDR1 DFQATT, CDR2 SNEGSKA (reference sequence). The ends lost 4 bases at V and 7 bases at J; junction bases unmatched: 3. There are 13 residues in the CDR3. This record comes from a study of blood T cells in healthy people across ages. Alongside a J-beta primer mix, a sample-barcoded 5' primer served in a second PCR lasting about 7 to 12 cycles. Every molecule of cDNA carried a tag from a template-switch adaptor with 12 random nucleotides. TCRdb itself ran the 5' RACE reads through MiXCR, one entry per CDR3 protein. This table holds 910,000 or so distinct CDR3 sequences, roughly 47% found once. Study findings and constraints: Strong correlation was found linking TCR beta diversity to naive T cell percentage.

Input material: blood. The chain uses TRBV20-1 and TRBJ1-6; 8 bases are shared with TRBD1. This TCR was sampled from an older woman in good health. DNA of the CDR3: TGCAGTGCTATATACAGGGGGAATTCACCCCTCCACTTT. It specifies CSAIYRGNSPLHF.